This is a list of T cell receptor beta chains from one sample in a study of response to subunit inactivated influenza vaccine. TCRdb ran MiXCR on the RT-PCR reads and lists one entry per CDR3 protein. The sample yields about 500,000 distinct CDR3 sequences, over 10% seen once. The source was PBMCs from blood, collected roughly 45 days after vaccination. Every receptor here comes from a man aged 45-65 years who received an inactivated influenza vaccine. Each CDR3 is given with its conserved first and last residue. A D gene is named only where the DNA matches it firmly. Size is stated for part of the rows, as once, few or many counts, or as a class when the clone is expanded.

j_call cdr3_length v_call clone_size d_call cdr3_aa cdr3_nt
TRBJ2-1 19 TRBV1 many - CTSSQSPSLRSVDYNEQFF TGCACCAGCAGCCAATCACCAAGTCTTCGGAGTGTGGACTACAATGAGCAGTTCTTC
TRBJ1-2 16 TRBV5-1 few - CASSRGAGSMGYGYTF TGCGCCAGCAGCCGCGGGGCAGGGTCTATGGGCTATGGCTACACCTTC
TRBJ1-5 15 TRBV10-2 few - CASREGLANNQPQHF TGCGCCAGCAGGGAGGGGCTGGCCAACAATCAGCCCCAGCATTTT
TRBJ2-6 16 TRBV7-8 - - CASSLHRGTGANVLTF TGTGCCAGCAGCTTACACCGGGGAACGGGGGCCAACGTCCTGACTTTC
TRBJ2-5 16 TRBV5-1 - TRBD1 CASSPLGQGAQETQYF TGCGCCAGCAGCCCGTTGGGACAGGGGGCCCAAGAGACCCAGTACTTC
TRBJ1-2 13 TRBV12-3/TRBV12-4 many - CASSFDGIRSYTF TGTGCCAGCAGTTTCGACGGGATTCGGAGCTACACCTTC
TRBJ2-4 15 TRBV5-1 - - CASSDTSGAKNIQYF TGCGCCAGCAGTGATACCTCCGGGGCCAAAAACATTCAGTACTTC
TRBJ2-5 14 TRBV5-1 many - CASSPYKDGGTQYF TGCGCCAGCAGCCCCTACAAAGACGGGGGGACCCAGTACTTC
TRBJ2-7 11 TRBV20-1 few TRBD2 CSAGTSSGQYF TGCAGTGCTGGGACTAGCTCTGGGCAGTACTTC
TRBJ1-2 12 TRBV15 few - CATSRDKFGYTF TGTGCCACCAGCAGAGATAAGTTTGGCTACACCTTC
TRBJ2-7 14 TRBV5-6 many - CASSLAGQSGEQYF TGTGCCAGCAGCTTGGCCGGACAGTCGGGGGAGCAGTACTTC
TRBJ2-5 16 TRBV4-3 - TRBD2 CASSGRTSGGGETQYF TGCGCCAGCAGCGGCCGGACTAGCGGGGGAGGGGAGACCCAGTACTTC
TRBJ2-5 21 TRBV10-2 - TRBD2 CASSESWGGKLWERTQETQYF TGCGCCAGCAGTGAGTCGTGGGGGGGAAAGTTGTGGGAGCGGACCCAAGAGACCCAGTACTTC
TRBJ2-6 16 TRBV4-3 - - CASSQDLRYGANVLTF TGCGCCAGCAGCCAAGATCTCAGGTACGGGGCCAACGTCCTGACTTTC
TRBJ2-3 16 TRBV7-8 few - CASSVGAATTTDTQYF TGTGCCAGCAGCGTAGGGGCGGCAACGACCACAGATACGCAGTATTTT
TRBJ1-5 13 TRBV12-3/TRBV12-4 many - CASSFSGDQPQHF TGTGCCAGCAGTTTCTCTGGGGATCAGCCCCAGCATTTT
TRBJ2-1 16 TRBV7-9 - TRBD2 CASRPRLAGGGPEQFF TGTGCCAGCAGACCCAGACTAGCGGGGGGGGGTCCCGAGCAGTTCTTC
TRBJ2-2 19 TRBV28 few TRBD1 CASSLFPLSGTGVPGELFF TGTGCCAGCAGTTTATTTCCCCTTTCGGGGACAGGAGTACCCGGGGAGCTGTTTTTT
TRBJ2-1 14 TRBV7-9 - TRBD1 CASKPRDRVDEQFF TGTGCCAGCAAGCCCCGGGACAGGGTCGATGAGCAGTTCTTC
TRBJ2-7 15 TRBV3-1 few - CASSQLTGISYEQYF TGTGCCAGCAGCCAACTCACAGGGATTTCCTACGAGCAGTACTTC
TRBJ1-4 11 TRBV25-1 - - CASSVLEKLFF TGTGCCAGCAGTGTTTTGGAAAAACTGTTTTTT
TRBJ2-7 14 TRBV3-1 many - CASSRSPGPSEQYF TGTGCCAGCAGCCGTTCTCCCGGGCCCTCGGAGCAGTACTTC
TRBJ2-2 12 TRBV29-1 many - CSVVRNTGELFF TGCAGCGTTGTCCGGAACACCGGGGAGCTGTTTTTT
TRBJ2-1 17 TRBV20-1 few TRBD2 CSARGGLAGMSYNEQFF TGCAGTGCTAGAGGGGGACTAGCGGGCATGTCCTACAATGAGCAGTTCTTC
TRBJ2-7 16 TRBV5-5 - - CASSLGPGASSYEQYF TGTGCCAGCAGCTTGGGCCCGGGGGCGTCTTCCTACGAGCAGTACTTC
TRBJ2-3 14 TRBV5-1 few - CASSDRRSTDTQYF TGCGCCAGCAGCGACAGGCGTAGCACAGATACGCAGTATTTT
TRBJ2-1 15 TRBV6-1 few - CASGEGGLGYNEQFF TGTGCCAGCGGTGAGGGGGGCCTCGGATACAATGAGCAGTTCTTC
TRBJ1-4 13 TRBV12-3/TRBV12-4 - - CASQERGREKLFF TGTGCCAGCCAAGAGAGGGGACGCGAAAAACTGTTTTTT
TRBJ1-5 14 TRBV15 few - CATSREGGNQPQHF TGTGCCACCAGCAGAGAAGGGGGCAATCAGCCCCAGCATTTT
TRBJ2-1 16 TRBV28 once TRBD2 CASSLRRGRDYNEQFF TGTGCCAGCAGTTTAAGGCGCGGGAGGGACTACAATGAGCAGTTCTTC
TRBJ2-7 14 TRBV3-1 many TRBD2 CASSLAGSPLEQYF TGTGCCAGCAGCTTAGCGGGATCCCCTCTCGAGCAGTACTTC
TRBJ2-1 18 TRBV6-2/TRBV6-3 few TRBD2 CASSYGLAGVYSYNEQFF TGTGCCAGCAGTTACGGTCTAGCGGGGGTGTACTCCTACAATGAGCAGTTCTTC
TRBJ2-7 11 TRBV4-3 many TRBD1 CAKDRSYEQYF TGCGCCAAGGACAGGTCCTACGAGCAGTACTTC
TRBJ1-4 16 TRBV6-1 - - CASSPMTRRTNEKLFF TGTGCCAGCAGTCCTATGACCCGTAGAACTAATGAAAAACTGTTTTTT
TRBJ2-5 15 TRBV20-1 few TRBD2 CSARRTSGNQETQYF TGCAGTGCTAGGCGGACTAGCGGGAACCAAGAGACCCAGTACTTC
TRBJ2-2 13 TRBV19 - TRBD1 CASSPGTAGELFF TGTGCCAGTAGTCCCGGGACAGCCGGGGAGCTGTTTTTT
TRBJ2-7 15 TRBV18 once TRBD1 CASSPPGQGTYEQYF TGTGCCAGCTCACCCCCGGGACAGGGAACCTACGAGCAGTACTTC
TRBJ2-2 13 TRBV7-2 - - CASSFRSSGELFF TGTGCCAGCAGCTTTAGGAGTTCCGGGGAGCTGTTTTTT
TRBJ2-1 16 TRBV7-9 few TRBD1 CASSQTGGPGYNEQFF TGTGCCAGCAGCCAAACAGGGGGACCGGGCTACAATGAGCAGTTCTTC
TRBJ2-3 18 TRBV10-3 few TRBD2 CAISEGAGAGASTDTQYF TGTGCCATCAGTGAGGGGGCGGGAGCGGGTGCTAGCACAGATACGCAGTATTTT
TRBJ2-2 13 TRBV12-3/TRBV12-4 - - CASSRTPPGELFF TGTGCCAGCAGCAGGACTCCTCCCGGGGAGCTGTTTTTT
TRBJ2-7 13 TRBV6-2/TRBV6-3 - - CASSLGRVDEQYF TGTGCCAGCAGTCTTGGTCGCGTCGACGAGCAGTACTTC
TRBJ1-2 15 TRBV20-1 few TRBD1 CSARSAQGVDYGYTF TGCAGTGCTAGATCCGCCCAGGGGGTGGACTATGGCTACACCTTC
TRBJ2-1 15 TRBV5-4 - TRBD2 CASSAGLAGVNEQFF TGTGCCAGCAGCGCCGGACTAGCGGGGGTCAATGAGCAGTTCTTC
TRBJ1-3 13 TRBV11-2 many - CASSIPRGPTIYF TGTGCCAGCAGCATTCCCCGAGGGCCGACCATATATTTT
TRBJ1-1 16 TRBV10-3 - - CAISESKSAGDTEAFF TGTGCCATCAGTGAGTCGAAGTCAGCCGGGGACACTGAAGCTTTCTTT
TRBJ2-7 15 TRBV7-9 few TRBD1 CASSGRTGGPYEQYF TGTGCCAGCAGCGGCAGGACAGGGGGCCCATACGAGCAGTACTTC